This T cell receptor (beta chain) was sequenced during a study of T cell changes during pregnancy in multiple sclerosis. Germline V CDR1 and CDR2: SGHRS, YFSETQ. V shed 0 bases and J shed 12 bases, with 12 bases lying between them. CDR3 length equals 13 residues. Here immunoSEQ multiplex PCR was the method, and the copy in TCRdb shows in-frame clones only, minus some. The sample carries tens of thousands of clones, 90% to 95% recorded once. The sequence derives from a female donor with multiple sclerosis, enrolled in a pregnancy study. The input for sequencing was CD8+ T cells from peripheral blood mononuclear cells, taken in the third trimester of pregnancy. The J gene is TRBJ1-4, the V gene TRBV5-1, with a possible D match to TRBD1 (6 bases). CDR3 protein: CASSLGTGSELFF. The CDR3 DNA is TGCGCCAGCAGCTTGGGAACAGGGTCGGAACTGTTTTTT.